This T cell receptor beta chain derives from a study of OX40 agonist ivuxolimab in advanced cancers. Study-level background: Previous treatment with anti-PD-1, anti-PD-L1 or anti-CTLA-4 therapy was allowed; roughly 40% had received some.

Assay used: immunoSEQ multiplex PCR; TCRdb lists only in-frame clones, some missing. The table includes about 60,000 clones, about nine tenths detected once. From germline, CDR1 is SGHAT and CDR2 FQNNGV. This CDR3 is 13 amino acids long. Trimming removed 3 bases at V and 6 bases at J, with 8 bases between. The input for sequencing was CD4+ or CD8+ T cells sorted from blood, taken in a trial of the OX40 agonist ivuxolimab. The chain is built from TRBV11-2 and TRBJ2-2; D call uncertain. The sequence was collected from an adult with an advanced solid tumor such as melanoma, head and neck, liver or kidney cancer. Here the CDR3 reads CASSFLRAGELFF. CDR3 sequence (DNA): TGTGCCAGCAGCTTTCTCAGAGCCGGGGAGCTGTTTTTT.